This TCR beta chain was sequenced for a study of blood T cell repertoires in COVID-19. For the study at large: Both acute and convalescent COVID-19 samples were obtained from the United States, Italy and Spain. PBMCs, B-cell-depleted T cells, or T cells were the source of the cDNA or gDNA that made up the material.

The germline CDR1 and CDR2 sequences are MNHEY and SVGEGT. Trimming took off 4 bases at V and 5 bases at J, with 17 bases between the two ends. This CDR3 is 16 amino acids long. Authors' analysis steps: Reference gene primer amplification gave nucleated cell count estimates. Generated by immunoSEQ multiplex PCR, the TCRdb table keeps only in-frame clones and is missing some. V and J calls and clone size come straight from that table; D and trimming were deduced from the DNA. The sample includes some 110,000 clones, roughly 85% of them seen just once. The source material was peripheral blood. The chain couples TRBV6-2 or TRBV6-3 to TRBJ2-2; D unresolved. The receptor was derived from a man aged 25-45 years with acute or convalescent COVID-19. The CDR3 sequence is CASSCGRSRETGELFF. The CDR3 bases are TGTGCCAGCAGTTGTGGTCGCTCTCGTGAGACCGGGGAGCTGTTTTTT.